Listed below are T cell receptor beta chains from one sample, sequenced in a study of blood T cell repertoires in COVID-19. This table comes from immunoSEQ multiplex PCR, and its TCRdb copy is limited to in-frame clones, with some not included. The sample shows 150,000 to 200,000 clones, about 85% of them seen only once. The source material was peripheral blood. Every receptor here comes from a man aged 55 to 69 with active or convalescent COVID-19. The CDR3 runs from the conserved cysteine through the conserved F or W. The order of the fields is D gene, V gene, J gene, clone size, CDR3 protein, CDR3 DNA. A D gene is named only where the DNA matches it firmly. Not every row has a clone size; where given, it reads once, few, many or a size class.

d_call: TRBD1
v_call: TRBV3-1/TRBV3-2
j_call: TRBJ2-4
clone_size: .
cdr3_aa: CASSQDLGGIGNIQYF
cdr3_nt: TGTGCCAGCAGCCAAGATCTAGGGGGCATTGGAAACATTCAGTACTTC

d_call: TRBD2
v_call: TRBV6-1
j_call: TRBJ2-7
clone_size: .
cdr3_aa: CASSGATSGAAYEQYF
cdr3_nt: TGTGCCAGCAGTGGGGCTACTAGCGGGGCCGCCTACGAGCAGTACTTC

d_call: TRBD1
v_call: TRBV5-4
j_call: TRBJ2-2
clone_size: .
cdr3_aa: CASSFTGDTGELFF
cdr3_nt: TGTGCCAGCAGCTTTACAGGGGACACCGGGGAGCTGTTTTTT

d_call: TRBD1
v_call: TRBV5-1
j_call: TRBJ2-1
clone_size: .
cdr3_aa: CASSLVGQGSDEQFF
cdr3_nt: TGCGCCAGCAGCTTAGTGGGACAGGGTTCAGATGAGCAGTTCTTC

d_call: .
v_call: TRBV6-5
j_call: TRBJ1-2
clone_size: .
cdr3_aa: CASSPGLSTGYTF
cdr3_nt: TGTGCCAGCAGTCCGGGACTTTCAACGGGCTACACCTTC

d_call: TRBD1
v_call: TRBV5-1
j_call: TRBJ2-7
clone_size: once
cdr3_aa: CASSHGQGNYEQYF
cdr3_nt: TGCGCCAGCAGCCATGGACAGGGTAACTACGAGCAGTACTTC

d_call: TRBD1
v_call: TRBV10-3
j_call: TRBJ2-5
clone_size: once
cdr3_aa: CAISAQGVLETQYF
cdr3_nt: TGTGCCATCAGTGCCCAGGGGGTTCTAGAGACCCAGTACTTC

d_call: .
v_call: TRBV11-2
j_call: TRBJ1-3
clone_size: few
cdr3_aa: CASSLAGSSGNTIYF
cdr3_nt: TGTGCCAGCAGCTTAGCAGGATCCTCTGGAAACACCATATATTTT

d_call: TRBD1
v_call: TRBV5-1
j_call: TRBJ2-7
clone_size: .
cdr3_aa: CASSLGDRGDEQYF
cdr3_nt: TGCGCCAGCAGCTTGGGCGACAGGGGGGACGAGCAGTACTTC

d_call: TRBD1
v_call: TRBV4-2
j_call: TRBJ1-1
clone_size: once
cdr3_aa: CASSPGQTEAFF
cdr3_nt: TGTGCCAGCAGCCCGGGACAGACTGAAGCTTTCTTT

d_call: .
v_call: TRBV6-5
j_call: TRBJ2-7
clone_size: .
cdr3_aa: CASTSPGAFAEQYF
cdr3_nt: TGTGCCAGCACCTCTCCAGGGGCGTTTGCGGAGCAGTACTTC

d_call: TRBD1
v_call: TRBV28
j_call: TRBJ1-1
clone_size: few
cdr3_aa: CASSFSGTGNTEAFF
cdr3_nt: TGTGCCAGCAGTTTCTCCGGGACAGGGAACACTGAAGCTTTCTTT

d_call: .
v_call: TRBV5-1
j_call: TRBJ2-2
clone_size: .
cdr3_aa: CASSPGISGELFF
cdr3_nt: TGCGCCAGCAGCCCCGGGATTTCCGGGGAGCTGTTTTTT

d_call: .
v_call: TRBV11-2
j_call: TRBJ1-6
clone_size: .
cdr3_aa: CASSLSPRAGSYNSPLHF
cdr3_nt: TGTGCCAGCAGCTTATCACCCAGAGCGGGCTCCTATAATTCACCCCTCCACTTT

d_call: .
v_call: TRBV3-1/TRBV3-2
j_call: TRBJ1-2
clone_size: .
cdr3_aa: CASSQDRVGYTF
cdr3_nt: TGTGCCAGCAGCCAAGATCGGGTTGGCTACACCTTC

d_call: .
v_call: TRBV11-2
j_call: TRBJ2-5
clone_size: .
cdr3_aa: CASSLGLKETQYF
cdr3_nt: TGTGCCAGCAGCCTGGGACTGAAGGAGACCCAGTACTTC

d_call: .
v_call: TRBV11-2
j_call: TRBJ1-3
clone_size: .
cdr3_aa: CASSFSVISGNTIYF
cdr3_nt: TGTGCCAGCAGCTTTTCAGTAATCTCTGGAAACACCATATATTTT

d_call: .
v_call: TRBV6-6
j_call: TRBJ2-2
clone_size: .
cdr3_aa: CASIREGTNTGELFF
cdr3_nt: TGTGCCAGCATCCGTGAGGGAACGAACACCGGGGAGCTGTTTTTT

d_call: TRBD1
v_call: TRBV6-5
j_call: TRBJ2-7
clone_size: .
cdr3_aa: CASRGTAYEQYF
cdr3_nt: TGTGCCAGCAGGGGGACAGCATACGAGCAGTACTTC

d_call: .
v_call: TRBV5-1
j_call: TRBJ2-2
clone_size: once
cdr3_aa: CASSLGQNTGELFF
cdr3_nt: TGCGCCAGCAGCCTGGGACAAAACACCGGGGAGCTGTTTTTT

d_call: TRBD2
v_call: TRBV11-2
j_call: TRBJ2-3
clone_size: once
cdr3_aa: CASSPEVAGGLNTQYF
cdr3_nt: TGTGCCAGCAGCCCGGAGGTAGCGGGGGGGCTGAATACGCAGTATTTT

d_call: .
v_call: TRBV6-1
j_call: TRBJ1-6
clone_size: .
cdr3_aa: CASSDGRTLAPLHF
cdr3_nt: TGTGCCAGCAGTGATGGGAGGACATTAGCGCCCCTCCACTTT

d_call: .
v_call: TRBV11-2
j_call: TRBJ1-1
clone_size: .
cdr3_aa: CASSLMGSGWTFF
cdr3_nt: TGTGCCAGCAGCTTAATGGGTTCAGGGTGGACTTTCTTT

d_call: .
v_call: TRBV6-5
j_call: TRBJ1-3
clone_size: .
cdr3_aa: CASSRGSGNTIYF
cdr3_nt: TGTGCCAGCAGCAGGGGATCTGGAAACACCATATATTTT

d_call: .
v_call: TRBV29-1
j_call: TRBJ1-1
clone_size: .
cdr3_aa: CSASFDTEAFF
cdr3_nt: TGCAGCGCCTCTTTCGACACTGAAGCTTTCTTT

d_call: .
v_call: TRBV30
j_call: TRBJ1-1
clone_size: .
cdr3_aa: CAWTTGGRGNTEAFF
cdr3_nt: TGTGCCTGGACCACCGGAGGCAGGGGGAACACTGAAGCTTTCTTT

d_call: .
v_call: TRBV7-2
j_call: TRBJ2-5
clone_size: .
cdr3_aa: CASSTQISVEEIQYF
cdr3_nt: TGTGCCAGCAGCACACAGATTAGCGTGGAGGAGATCCAGTACTTC

d_call: .
v_call: TRBV4-1
j_call: TRBJ2-7
clone_size: .
cdr3_aa: CASSQEPLYEQYF
cdr3_nt: TGCGCCAGCAGCCAAGAACCACTCTACGAGCAGTACTTC

d_call: TRBD1
v_call: TRBV3-1/TRBV3-2
j_call: TRBJ1-6
clone_size: few
cdr3_aa: CASSQRPVTWAGGRFYSPLHF
cdr3_nt: TGTGCCAGCAGCCAACGACCCGTAACGTGGGCAGGGGGCCGGTTTTATTCACCCCTCCACTTT

d_call: TRBD1
v_call: TRBV19
j_call: TRBJ1-1
clone_size: once
cdr3_aa: CASSRTGEDTEAFF
cdr3_nt: TGTGCCAGTAGCAGAACAGGGGAGGACACTGAAGCTTTCTTT

d_call: .
v_call: TRBV4-1
j_call: TRBJ1-2
clone_size: .
cdr3_aa: CASSQDITKGGADGYTF
cdr3_nt: TGCGCCAGCAGCCAAGATATCACGAAGGGGGGGGCTGATGGCTACACCTTC

d_call: .
v_call: TRBV20-1
j_call: TRBJ1-4
clone_size: .
cdr3_aa: CSASPGRLGKLFF
cdr3_nt: TGCAGTGCTAGTCCCGGCAGACTCGGAAAACTGTTTTTT

d_call: TRBD1
v_call: TRBV6-4
j_call: TRBJ1-2
clone_size: .
cdr3_aa: CASSDSRTGGGHYGYTF
cdr3_nt: TGTGCCAGCAGTGACTCCAGGACAGGGGGTGGTCACTATGGCTACACCTTC

d_call: .
v_call: TRBV6-5
j_call: TRBJ1-1
clone_size: .
cdr3_aa: CASSYNRYTEAFF
cdr3_nt: TGTGCCAGCAGTTACAATAGATACACTGAAGCTTTCTTT

d_call: .
v_call: TRBV2
j_call: TRBJ2-7
clone_size: few
cdr3_aa: CASSEALPAGEQYF
cdr3_nt: TGTGCCAGCAGTGAAGCGCTTCCGGCGGGGGAGCAGTACTTC

d_call: TRBD1
v_call: TRBV6-2/TRBV6-3
j_call: TRBJ2-7
clone_size: .
cdr3_aa: CASSLGDRETF
cdr3_nt: TGTGCCAGCAGTTTGGGGGACAGGGAAACCTTC

d_call: TRBD1
v_call: TRBV2
j_call: TRBJ1-2
clone_size: .
cdr3_aa: CASSSDRGSYYGYTF
cdr3_nt: TGTGCCAGCAGCAGCGACAGGGGTTCGTACTATGGCTACACCTTC

d_call: TRBD2
v_call: TRBV30
j_call: TRBJ2-3
clone_size: few
cdr3_aa: CAWSVRSGADTQYF
cdr3_nt: TGTGCCTGGAGTGTACGCAGCGGGGCAGATACGCAGTATTTT

d_call: .
v_call: TRBV2
j_call: TRBJ1-5
clone_size: .
cdr3_aa: CASSRQSNQPQHF
cdr3_nt: TGTGCCAGCAGTAGACAGAGCAATCAGCCCCAGCATTTT

d_call: TRBD1
v_call: TRBV25-1
j_call: TRBJ2-1
clone_size: once
cdr3_aa: CASSERTGDNEQFF
cdr3_nt: TGTGCCAGCAGTGAGCGGACAGGGGACAATGAGCAGTTCTTC

d_call: .
v_call: TRBV7-2
j_call: TRBJ2-7
clone_size: .
cdr3_aa: CASSLGRSDEQYF
cdr3_nt: TGTGCCAGCAGCTTGGGCAGGTCCGACGAGCAGTACTTC

d_call: TRBD1
v_call: TRBV10-1
j_call: TRBJ1-5
clone_size: .
cdr3_aa: CASSKSRGHQPQHF
cdr3_nt: TGCGCCAGCAGCAAAAGCAGGGGGCATCAGCCCCAGCATTTT

d_call: TRBD2
v_call: TRBV2
j_call: TRBJ2-1
clone_size: .
cdr3_aa: CASRPSGGLSEQFF
cdr3_nt: TGTGCCAGCAGGCCTAGCGGGGGCTTGAGTGAGCAGTTCTTC

d_call: .
v_call: TRBV3-1/TRBV3-2
j_call: TRBJ2-5
clone_size: .
cdr3_aa: CASSQVVKTQYF
cdr3_nt: TGTGCCAGCAGCCAAGTAGTGAAGACCCAGTACTTC

d_call: .
v_call: TRBV4-1
j_call: TRBJ2-1
clone_size: .
cdr3_aa: CASSQRDSRLGRDEQFF
cdr3_nt: TGCGCCAGCAGCCAACGGGACTCTCGGCTGGGGCGGGATGAGCAGTTCTTC

d_call: .
v_call: TRBV2
j_call: TRBJ2-7
clone_size: .
cdr3_aa: CASSEQGLDYEQYF
cdr3_nt: TGTGCCAGCAGTGAACAGGGCCTCGACTACGAGCAGTACTTC

d_call: .
v_call: TRBV7-3
j_call: TRBJ2-4
clone_size: once
cdr3_aa: CASSPTFRELIIKGKNIQYF
cdr3_nt: TGTGCCAGCAGCCCAACCTTCCGGGAGCTTATCATTAAGGGCAAAAACATTCAGTACTTC

d_call: TRBD1
v_call: TRBV11-3
j_call: TRBJ2-1
clone_size: .
cdr3_aa: CASSTRTGGYNEQFF
cdr3_nt: TGTGCCAGCAGCACCCGGACAGGGGGCTACAATGAGCAGTTCTTC

d_call: .
v_call: TRBV4-1
j_call: TRBJ1-2
clone_size: .
cdr3_aa: CASSPDTYGYTF
cdr3_nt: TGCGCCAGCAGCCCTGACACCTATGGCTACACCTTC

d_call: TRBD1
v_call: TRBV9
j_call: TRBJ2-5
clone_size: .
cdr3_aa: CASSVRQGETQYF
cdr3_nt: TGTGCCAGCAGCGTGAGACAGGGGGAGACCCAGTACTTC

d_call: TRBD2
v_call: TRBV7-2
j_call: TRBJ2-7
clone_size: .
cdr3_aa: CASSLGTSGLYYEQYF
cdr3_nt: TGTGCCAGCAGCTTAGGGACTAGCGGTCTTTACTACGAGCAGTACTTC

d_call: .
v_call: TRBV12-3/TRBV12-4
j_call: TRBJ1-1
clone_size: .
cdr3_aa: CASRRQENTEAFF
cdr3_nt: TGTGCCAGCAGGAGACAGGAGAACACTGAAGCTTTCTTT

d_call: .
v_call: TRBV4-2
j_call: TRBJ2-3
clone_size: .
cdr3_aa: CASSQLGGSTDTQYF
cdr3_nt: TGTGCCAGCAGCCAACTGGGGGGATCCACAGATACGCAGTATTTT

d_call: .
v_call: TRBV7-9
j_call: TRBJ1-1
clone_size: .
cdr3_aa: CASSPPSGRAFF
cdr3_nt: TGTGCCAGCAGCCCTCCCAGTGGTCGAGCTTTCTTT

d_call: TRBD1
v_call: TRBV2
j_call: TRBJ1-1
clone_size: .
cdr3_aa: CASSKDRGQGTEAFF
cdr3_nt: TGTGCCAGCAGTAAGGACAGGGGGCAAGGCACTGAAGCTTTCTTT

d_call: .
v_call: TRBV5-1
j_call: TRBJ1-2
clone_size: .
cdr3_aa: CASSFMAVDFGYTF
cdr3_nt: TGCGCCAGCAGCTTTATGGCCGTCGATTTTGGCTACACCTTC